This passage covers 32 T cell receptor beta chains from one sample sequenced in a study of shared clonotypes between healthy human individuals. Clones were sequenced by immunoSEQ multiplex PCR, and TCRdb holds only the in-frame ones, with some missing. The sample includes under 600,000 clones, around 97% of them seen just once. The sequencing input was naive CD4+ T cells sorted from blood. The subset was: CD45RA+ positively selected. Source of these receptors: a woman in her twenties or thirties in good health.

This chain joins TRBV6-5 and TRBJ2-5; D perhaps matches TRBD2 (5 bases). The CDR3 spans 16 residues. Looked up from germline, CDR1 is MNHEY and CDR2 is SVGAGI. V lost 4 bases, J lost 0 bases, and 15 bases lay in between. The CDR3 is CASSSDQPADQETQYF. The CDR3 DNA reads TGTGCCAGCAGTTCCGATCAACCAGCGGACCAAGAGACCCAGTACTTC.

The chain combines TRBV2 with TRBJ1-1; no clear D. CDR1 is SNHLY and CDR2 is FYNNEI in the germline V gene. The V gene lost 10 bases and the J gene lost 4 bases, with 13 bases spanning the gap. The CDR3 runs to 12 residues. The CDR3 sequence is CANTPSGTEAFF. The CDR3 DNA is TGTGCCAACACTCCCAGCGGCACTGAAGCTTTCTTT.

This clone occurred once. The chain is built from TRBV2 and TRBJ1-1; D is ambiguous. Germline values: CDR1 SNHLY, CDR2 FYNNEI. V gave up 7 bases and J gave up 13 bases, with 22 bases separating them. The CDR3 has 13 residues. CDR3 protein: CASIGPPFPVGFF. CDR3 DNA: TGTGCCAGCATAGGGCCTCCATTCCCCGTGGGTTTCTTT.

The V and J genes are TRBV21-1 and TRBJ2-7; TRBD2, the table's D call, lacks a check against the DNA. TRBV21-1 has pseudogene status. The CDR3 contains 14 residues. The CDR3 loop reads CAGRDSRSSYEQYF. The CDR3, as DNA: TGTGCCGGACGGGACTCGAGGAGCTCCTACGAGCAGTACTTC.

This clone was counted once. V and J are TRBV27 and TRBJ1-2, with a possible D match to TRBD1 (6 bases). Trimming removed 8 bases from V and 5 bases from J, with 21 bases in between. Germline V lookup: CDR1 MNHEY, CDR2 SMNVEV (reference sequence). CDR3 length: 15 residues. Here the CDR3 DNA reads TGTGCCAGCCGCTCCGAGGTCGGGGGGGCATATGGCTACACCTTC. Translated, it gives CASRSEVGGAYGYTF.

A note on this clone: The junction departs from the called germline gene at one end, perhaps through a read error. V usage is TRBV15 and J usage is TRBJ1-1; D is unclear. The CDR3 has 17 residues. Germline loops: CDR1 LNHNV, CDR2 YYDKDF (reference sequence). The CDR3 nucleotides read TGTGCCACCAGCAGGGGTCTTAGGGAGTGGATGAACTCTGAAGCTTTCTTT. It codes for CATSRGLREWMNSEAFF.

This chain connects TRBV19 to TRBJ2-7; TRBD2 matches 12 bases. The CDR3 has 12 residues. V dropped 6 bases and J dropped 11; count of bases not matched to a gene: 5. CDR1 and CDR2 from the germline V gene are LNHDA and SQIVND (reference sequence). Here the CDR3 DNA reads TGTGCCAGTAGCCTAGCGGGAGGGCCGAAGTACTTC. Encoded protein: CASSLAGGPKYF.

This chain uses TRBV30 with TRBJ2-3; D perhaps matches TRBD2 (6 bases). Germline CDR1 GTSNPN, CDR2 SVGIG (reference sequence). The CDR3 consists of 16 residues. Trimming took 1 base from V and 4 from J, leaving 18 bases between them. CDR3 in amino acids: CAWSAAGSGRADTQYF. The CDR3 coding sequence is TGTGCCTGGAGTGCTGCGGGAAGTGGTAGAGCAGATACGCAGTATTTT.

The chain combines TRBV9 with TRBJ2-2; 9 bases match TRBD2. This CDR3 is 16 amino acids long. The germline gives CDR1 SGDLS, CDR2 YYNGEE. V shed 0 bases, J shed 8 bases, and the junction held 8 bases outside the gene matches. The CDR3 spells CASSVGGRGFLGELFF. CDR3 DNA: TGTGCCAGCAGCGTAGGCGGGAGGGGATTTCTTGGGGAGCTGTTTTTT.

This clone has only one observation. The J gene is TRBJ2-3, the V gene TRBV19; TRBD2 agrees at 8 bases. Looked up from germline, CDR1 is LNHDA and CDR2 is SQIVND (reference sequence). The V segment lost 7 bases and the J segment 4 bases; nucleotides outside the gene matches: 16. The CDR3 spans 17 residues. CDR3 sequence: CASKVAGHQPRADTQYF. The CDR3 DNA reads TGTGCCAGTAAAGTAGCGGGGCACCAACCCCGCGCAGATACGCAGTATTTT. Looking up the rest from reference TRBV19 and TRBJ2-3 gives the full variable domain: DGGITQSPKYLFRKEGQNVTLSCEQNLNHDAMYWYRQDPGQGLRLIYYSQIVNDFQKGDIAEGYSVSREKKESFPLTVTSAQKNPTAFYLCASKVAGHQPRADTQYFGPGTRLTVL.

V and J are TRBV7-9 and TRBJ2-5; no definite D call. V shed 3 bases and J shed 1 base, with 9 bases lying between them. CDR3 length: 14 amino acids. Germline-derived CDR1 and CDR2 are SEHNR and FQNEAQ (reference sequence). The CDR3 coding sequence is TGTGCCAGCAGCTTGAGCAGCACCCAAGAGACCCAGTACTTC. Protein sequence: CASSLSSTQETQYF.

The CDR3, as DNA: TGTGCCAGCAGTGACGCCGGAGACACAGATACGCAGTATTTT. As protein: CASSDAGDTDTQYF. The chain employs TRBV2 and TRBJ2-3; unclear D gene. This CDR3 has 14 residues. Germline CDR1 reads SNHLY; CDR2 reads FYNNEI. V lost 3 bases to trimming and J lost 2 bases, with 9 bases between them.

This clone appeared a single time. The chain carries TRBV15 and TRBJ1-3; 8 positions match TRBD1. Germline trimming cut 1 base from V and 5 bases from J; bases unmatched to any gene: 10. The germline V gene has CDR1 LNHNV and CDR2 YYDKDF (reference sequence). The CDR3 extends over 17 amino acids. The CDR3 sequence is CATSRASTGVARNTIYF. Here the CDR3 DNA reads TGTGCCACCAGCAGAGCCTCGACAGGGGTTGCGCGAAACACCATATATTTT.

The chain combines TRBV9 with TRBJ1-2; D gene ambiguous. Trimming cost V 5 bases and J 3 bases, with 14 bases left between them. The CDR3 sequence is 14 residues long. Germline values: CDR1 SGDLS, CDR2 YYNGEE. This CDR3 reads CASSTATSDYGYTF. DNA for the CDR3: TGTGCCAGCAGTACCGCTACGTCGGACTATGGCTACACCTTC.

The V call is TRBV5-1, the J call TRBJ2-1; D gene unclear. CDR3 length equals 15 residues. V gave up 3 bases and J gave up 8 bases, with 18 bases separating them. Germline CDR1 reads SGHRS; CDR2 reads YFSETQ. The CDR3 DNA follows: TGCGCCAGCAGCTCTCTCTTAGGACCCCTAGATGAGCAGTTCTTC. Translation: CASSSLLGPLDEQFF. The complete variable domain, with remaining parts taken from reference TRBV5-1 and TRBJ2-1, reads KAGVTQTPRYLIKTRGQQVTLSCSPISGHRSVSWYQQTPGQGLQFLFEYFSETQRNKGNFPGRFSGRQFSNSRSEMNVSTLELGDSALYLCASSSLLGPLDEQFFGPGTRLTVL.

This chain connects TRBV19 to TRBJ2-4; D possibly matches TRBD1 or TRBD2 (6 bases each). CDR3 length equals 17 residues. Germline assignment: CDR1 LNHDA and CDR2 SQIVND (reference sequence). The germline V and J ends were trimmed by 0 bases and 3 bases, with 15 bases remaining between them. This CDR3 reads CASSIDAGPRGKNIQYF. CDR3 nucleotides: TGTGCCAGTAGTATAGATGCGGGACCCAGGGGCAAAAACATTCAGTACTTC.

This rearrangement joins TRBV28 to TRBJ2-7, with no clear D. V was trimmed by 10 bases and J by 0 bases, leaving 10 bases between them. Germline V gene lookup returns CDR1 MDHEN and CDR2 SYDVKM. This CDR3 contains 12 residues. This CDR3 reads CATRTLSYEQYF. The CDR3 nucleotides are TGTGCCACACGGACCCTCTCCTACGAGCAGTACTTC.

The chain is built from TRBV7-9 and TRBJ2-1, with 11 bases fitting TRBD1. This CDR3 is 17 amino acids long. Germline CDR1 and CDR2: SEHNR and FQNEAQ (reference sequence). V gave up 7 bases and J gave up 3 bases; unmatched junction bases: 11. The CDR3 sequence is CASTKSPGQGVYNEQFF. CDR3 bases: TGTGCCAGCACCAAAAGTCCGGGACAGGGGGTCTACAATGAGCAGTTCTTC.

CDR3 sequence reads: CASSYSIAGAYEQYF. In nucleotides, the CDR3 is TGTGCCAGCAGTTACTCGATAGCGGGAGCTTACGAGCAGTACTTC. The chain couples TRBV6-5 to TRBJ2-7; 9 positions agree with TRBD2. Trimming cost V 0 bases and J 4 bases; bases outside gene matches: 4. The germline gives CDR1 MNHEY, CDR2 SVGAGI. The CDR3 consists of 15 residues.

The V and J genes are TRBV27 and TRBJ2-7; 8 bases fit TRBD2. CDR1 MNHEY and CDR2 SMNVEV come from the germline V gene (reference sequence). The CDR3 consists of 15 residues. V lost 0 bases, J lost 1 base, and 2 bases stayed unmatched. DNA for the CDR3: TGTGCCAGCAGTTTATCTGGCGGGAGGTCCTACGAGCAGTACTTC. It is translated as CASSLSGGRSYEQYF.

The chain combines TRBV28 with TRBJ1-3, with TRBD1 matching over 10 bases. The ends lost 5 bases at V and 0 bases at J; junction bases unmatched: 4. Germline CDR1 reads MDHEN; CDR2 reads SYDVKM. CDR3 length: 16 amino acids. The CDR3 here is CASSPGQGGSGNTIYF. In nucleotides, the CDR3 is TGTGCCAGCAGTCCAGGACAGGGGGGCTCTGGAAACACCATATATTTT.

Only one count was recorded for this clone. The V gene is TRBV19, the J gene TRBJ2-5; D gene unclear. V dropped 4 bases and J dropped 1 base, with 10 bases sitting between them. The CDR3 has 14 residues. CDR1 is LNHDA, CDR2 SQIVND, per germline (reference sequence). The chain's CDR3 is CASSNTLPQETQYF. The CDR3 coding sequence is TGTGCCAGTAGTAACACCTTACCCCAAGAGACCCAGTACTTC.

V gene TRBV10-3 combines with J gene TRBJ2-7; a weak D match, TRBD1 (6 bases). Germline values: CDR1 ENHRY, CDR2 SYGVKD. CDR3 length: 13 amino acids. V lost 8 bases and J 1 base, leaving 12 bases between the germline ends. CDR3 bases: TGTGCCATCGCAGGGGAAAGTTCCTACGAGCAGTACTTC. It specifies CAIAGESSYEQYF.

The chain combines TRBV6-6 with TRBJ2-5; D may correspond to TRBD1 or TRBD2 (6 bases each). Trimming cost V 2 bases and J 5 bases, with 12 bases left between them. The length of the CDR3 is 14 residues. CDR1 is MNHNY, CDR2 SVGAGI, per germline (reference sequence). CDR3 in DNA: TGTGCCAGCAGTTACACCGGGGGCCGGGAGACCCAGTACTTC. Translating gives CASSYTGGRETQYF.

The chain employs TRBV6-6 and TRBJ2-7, with D maybe TRBD1 (5 bases). Trimming removed 6 bases at V and 5 bases at J, with 23 bases between. CDR1 and CDR2 (germline): MNHNY, SVGAGI (reference sequence). The CDR3 totals 16 residues. CDR3 DNA: TGTGCCAGCAGCCCCACACAACAGGCCGGCGGCCACGAGCAGTACTTC. It encodes CASSPTQQAGGHEQYF.

The chain uses TRBV10-3 and TRBJ2-2, with TRBD2 as a possible D gene (5 bases). Germline assignment: CDR1 ENHRY and CDR2 SYGVKD. Trimming removed 6 bases at V and 1 base at J, with 9 bases between. The CDR3 runs 14 residues. CDR3 in DNA: TGTGCCATCAGGCCCCGGGAGAACACCGGGGAGCTGTTTTTT. Protein sequence: CAIRPRENTGELFF.

V is TRBV7-2 and J is TRBJ2-3; D is uncertain. This CDR3 spans 12 amino acids. V lost 7 bases to trimming and J lost 2 bases, with 7 bases between them. CDR1 and CDR2 (germline): SGHTA, FQGNSA. CDR3 amino acids: CASTTITDTQYF. DNA for the CDR3: TGTGCCAGCACCACGATCACAGATACGCAGTATTTT.

V and J are TRBV18 and TRBJ2-3, with D maybe TRBD1 (5 bases). Germline assignment: CDR1 KGHSH and CDR2 LQKENI. CDR3 length equals 13 residues. Trimming cost V 5 bases and J 4 bases, with 10 bases left between them. Written as DNA, the CDR3 is TGTGCCAGCTCATCCACAGGTCCAGATACGCAGTATTTT. Translation gives CASSSTGPDTQYF.

DNA of the CDR3: TGTGCCAGCAGCACGCTGACAGGCCCGAAACCTCTGAGCTACACCTTC. Its translation: CASSTLTGPKPLSYTF. This chain joins TRBV5-4 and TRBJ1-2; D might be TRBD1 (6 bases). V dropped 4 bases and J dropped 9 bases, with 25 bases sitting between them. CDR1 and CDR2 from the germline V gene are SGHNT and YYREEE (reference sequence). The CDR3 is 16 amino acids.

CDR3 in DNA: TGTGCCAGCAGCTTGGAGAGGGCGGGCTGGATATTCTTC. Translating it yields CASSLERAGWIFF. The chain couples TRBV5-4 to TRBJ2-1, with D possibly being TRBD2 (5 bases). The CDR3 sequence is 13 residues long. V gave up 0 bases and J gave up 16 bases, with 17 bases separating them. Germline V gene lookup returns CDR1 SGHNT and CDR2 YYREEE (reference sequence).

A few counts support this clone. The rearrangement joins TRBV27 to TRBJ1-2; 7 bases match TRBD1. Germline V gives CDR1 MNHEY, CDR2 SMNVEV (reference sequence). Trimming at V came to 2 bases and at J to 4 bases, leaving 13 bases not matched to a gene. The CDR3 is made up of 17 amino acids. This CDR3 reads CASSLDQPTGTVYGYTF. CDR3 DNA sequence: TGTGCCAGCAGTTTAGACCAACCGACAGGGACCGTCTATGGCTACACCTTC.

The chain combines TRBV5-8 with TRBJ2-2, with 7 bases aligning to TRBD2. Losses at the gene ends were 4 bases for V and 4 bases for J; bases not matched to a gene: 10. CDR1 SGHTS and CDR2 YDEGEE come from the germline V gene. This CDR3 region has 16 residues. The CDR3 nucleotides read TGTGCCAGCAGCCATCGTCGGGCGGGGGTCACCGGGGAGCTGTTTTTT. This gives the protein CASSHRRAGVTGELFF.